The rows below give T cell receptor beta chains drawn from one sample of a study of glioma-infiltrating T cells after dendritic cell vaccination. The method was immunoSEQ multiplex PCR; TCRdb's version includes in-frame clones alone and lacks a portion of them. Among approximately 85,000 clones listed, about 85% were seen once. The sample here was blood, taken after dendritic cell vaccination. The receptors were sampled from a human donor with glioblastoma. The CDR3 runs from the conserved cysteine through the conserved F or W. A D gene is named only where the DNA matches it firmly. Clone size, where shown, is once, few, many, or a class for clones that have expanded.

cdr3_aa: CASSRTSGGVSTDTQYF; cdr3_nt: TGCGCCAGCAGCCGGACTAGCGGGGGGGTAAGCACAGATACGCAGTATTTT; v_call: TRBV5-1; d_call: TRBD2; clone_size: NA; j_call: TRBJ2-3
cdr3_aa: CASSSPGSSTDTQYF; cdr3_nt: TGTGCCAGCAGCTCCCCGGGGAGTTCCACAGATACGCAGTATTTT; v_call: TRBV7-2; d_call: NA; clone_size: NA; j_call: TRBJ2-3
cdr3_aa: CASSQGERGQPQHF; cdr3_nt: TGTGCCAGCAGCCAGGGAGAACGGGGGCAGCCCCAGCATTTT; v_call: TRBV4-2; d_call: NA; clone_size: few; j_call: TRBJ1-5
cdr3_aa: CASSPGQNEKLFF; cdr3_nt: TGTGCCAGCTCACCGGGACAGAATGAAAAACTGTTTTTT; v_call: TRBV18; d_call: TRBD1; clone_size: once; j_call: TRBJ1-4
cdr3_aa: CASSRQTGKGPTNEKLFF; cdr3_nt: TGTGCCAGCTCCCGACAGACAGGGAAGGGACCAACTAATGAAAAACTGTTTTTT; v_call: TRBV18; d_call: TRBD1; clone_size: few; j_call: TRBJ1-4
cdr3_aa: CASSAGTGQGYGYTF; cdr3_nt: TGTGCCAGCAGTGCCGGGACAGGCCAGGGCTATGGCTACACCTTC; v_call: TRBV2; d_call: TRBD1; clone_size: few; j_call: TRBJ1-2
cdr3_aa: CASSPRLATNEKLFF; cdr3_nt: TGTGCCAGCTCACCCCGTCTTGCAACTAATGAAAAACTGTTTTTT; v_call: TRBV18; d_call: NA; clone_size: NA; j_call: TRBJ1-4
cdr3_aa: CASSFRSVQGFNEQFF; cdr3_nt: TGTGCCAGTAGTTTCCGAAGCGTACAGGGGTTCAATGAGCAGTTCTTC; v_call: TRBV19; d_call: TRBD1; clone_size: NA; j_call: TRBJ2-1
cdr3_aa: CATSTKLGLAYEQYF; cdr3_nt: TGTGCCACCAGCACAAAACTGGGACTAGCCTACGAGCAGTACTTC; v_call: TRBV15; d_call: TRBD2; clone_size: NA; j_call: TRBJ2-7
cdr3_aa: CASTSGGLIYGYTF; cdr3_nt: TGTGCCAGCACTTCGGGGGGGCTGATATATGGCTACACCTTC; v_call: TRBV28; d_call: NA; clone_size: NA; j_call: TRBJ1-2
cdr3_aa: CAWSFNRFNYGYTF; cdr3_nt: TGTGCCTGGAGTTTCAACAGATTTAACTATGGCTACACCTTC; v_call: TRBV30; d_call: NA; clone_size: NA; j_call: TRBJ1-2
cdr3_aa: CASSIGGGGNQPQHF; cdr3_nt: TGTGCCAGTAGTATAGGAGGGGGCGGCAATCAGCCCCAGCATTTT; v_call: TRBV19; d_call: TRBD1; clone_size: NA; j_call: TRBJ1-5
cdr3_aa: CASSYDRGAGYTF; cdr3_nt: TGTGCCAGCAGTTACGACAGGGGGGCCGGCTACACCTTC; v_call: TRBV27; d_call: TRBD1; clone_size: NA; j_call: TRBJ1-2
cdr3_aa: CASRVRPSGGGSQETQYF; cdr3_nt: TGTGCCAGCAGAGTGCGTCCTAGCGGGGGGGGCAGCCAAGAGACCCAGTACTTC; v_call: TRBV2; d_call: TRBD2; clone_size: NA; j_call: TRBJ2-5
cdr3_aa: CASSQTGTSGSHEQFF; cdr3_nt: TGCGCCAGCAGCCAGACCGGGACTAGCGGGAGTCATGAGCAGTTCTTC; v_call: TRBV4-1; d_call: TRBD2; clone_size: NA; j_call: TRBJ2-1
cdr3_aa: CASRQGYDTGELFF; cdr3_nt: TGTGCCAGCAGACAGGGGTACGACACCGGGGAGCTGTTTTTT; v_call: TRBV6-4; d_call: TRBD1; clone_size: NA; j_call: TRBJ2-2
cdr3_aa: CASSIPGTYSYNEQFF; cdr3_nt: TGTGCCAGCAGCATACCCGGGACATACTCCTACAATGAGCAGTTCTTC; v_call: TRBV5-6; d_call: NA; clone_size: NA; j_call: TRBJ2-1
cdr3_aa: CASSLGQKNEKLFF; cdr3_nt: TGTGCCAGCAGTTTAGGACAGAAGAATGAAAAACTGTTTTTT; v_call: TRBV27; d_call: NA; clone_size: NA; j_call: TRBJ1-4
cdr3_aa: CASSLGDRDHRVLFF; cdr3_nt: TGTGCCAGCAGTTTGGGGGACAGGGACCATAGAGTGTTATTCTTT; v_call: TRBV27; d_call: TRBD1; clone_size: NA; j_call: TRBJ1-1
cdr3_aa: CASSRDTTYEQYF; cdr3_nt: TGTGCCAGCAGCAGGGACACCACCTACGAGCAGTACTTC; v_call: TRBV7-6; d_call: NA; clone_size: NA; j_call: TRBJ2-7
cdr3_aa: CASSLGQISTDTQYF; cdr3_nt: TGTGCCAGCAGCTTGGGACAAATTAGCACAGATACGCAGTATTTT; v_call: TRBV11-3; d_call: NA; clone_size: NA; j_call: TRBJ2-3
cdr3_aa: CASSSAGTGNTGELFF; cdr3_nt: TGTGCCAGCAGCTCAGCCGGGACAGGGAACACCGGGGAGCTGTTTTTT; v_call: TRBV9; d_call: TRBD1; clone_size: NA; j_call: TRBJ2-2
cdr3_aa: CASSARDRDTDTQYF; cdr3_nt: TGTGCCAGCAGCGCCCGGGACAGGGACACAGATACGCAGTATTTT; v_call: TRBV7-9; d_call: TRBD1; clone_size: NA; j_call: TRBJ2-3
cdr3_aa: CASSFSRNTEAFF; cdr3_nt: TGTGCCAGCAGTTTCTCGAGGAACACTGAAGCTTTCTTT; v_call: TRBV28; d_call: NA; clone_size: NA; j_call: TRBJ1-1
cdr3_aa: CASSKSGTSGILYNTGELFF; cdr3_nt: TGTGCCAGCAGCAAAAGCGGAACTAGCGGGATCTTATATAACACCGGGGAGCTGTTTTTT; v_call: TRBV21-1; d_call: NA; clone_size: NA; j_call: TRBJ2-2
cdr3_aa: CASSGGRPGPPNKYEQYF; cdr3_nt: TGTGCCAGCAGTGGGGGCAGACCCGGCCCCCCAAACAAATACGAGCAGTACTTC; v_call: TRBV25-1; d_call: NA; clone_size: NA; j_call: TRBJ2-7
cdr3_aa: CASSFGTDTEAFF; cdr3_nt: TGTGCCAGCAGTTTCGGGACAGACACTGAAGCTTTCTTT; v_call: TRBV28; d_call: TRBD1; clone_size: NA; j_call: TRBJ1-1
cdr3_aa: CAISEEGRGGETQYF; cdr3_nt: TGTGCCATCAGTGAGGAGGGAAGAGGCGGGGAGACCCAGTACTTC; v_call: TRBV10-3; d_call: NA; clone_size: NA; j_call: TRBJ2-5
cdr3_aa: CASTRGWGNTIYF; cdr3_nt: TGTGCCAGCACCCGAGGGTGGGGAAACACCATATATTTT; v_call: TRBV6-5; d_call: NA; clone_size: NA; j_call: TRBJ1-3
cdr3_aa: CASKERVEANTEAFF; cdr3_nt: TGCGCCAGCAAGGAGAGAGTTGAGGCGAACACTGAAGCTTTCTTT; v_call: TRBV5-1; d_call: NA; clone_size: NA; j_call: TRBJ1-1
cdr3_aa: CATSRDGTRPAEQYF; cdr3_nt: TGTGCCACCAGCAGAGACGGGACTAGACCGGCTGAGCAGTACTTC; v_call: TRBV15; d_call: TRBD2; clone_size: NA; j_call: TRBJ2-7
cdr3_aa: CASSEQGVSNQPQHF; cdr3_nt: TGTGCCAGCAGTGAACAGGGCGTTAGCAATCAGCCCCAGCATTTT; v_call: TRBV2; d_call: NA; clone_size: NA; j_call: TRBJ1-5
cdr3_aa: CSGRGLAGVRDYNEQFF; cdr3_nt: TGCAGCGGGCGTGGACTAGCGGGAGTCCGGGATTACAATGAGCAGTTCTTC; v_call: TRBV29-1; d_call: TRBD2; clone_size: NA; j_call: TRBJ2-1
cdr3_aa: CASRVTGDPDEAFF; cdr3_nt: TGTGCCAGCAGGGTAACAGGGGACCCTGATGAAGCTTTCTTT; v_call: TRBV6-5; d_call: TRBD1; clone_size: NA; j_call: TRBJ1-1
cdr3_aa: CASSAGLAVEQFF; cdr3_nt: TGTGCCAGCAGTGCGGGACTAGCGGTTGAGCAGTTCTTC; v_call: TRBV6-5; d_call: TRBD2; clone_size: NA; j_call: TRBJ2-1
cdr3_aa: CASSRDSNNEQFF; cdr3_nt: TGTGCCAGCAGCCGGGACTCCAACAATGAGCAGTTCTTC; v_call: TRBV6-4; d_call: NA; clone_size: NA; j_call: TRBJ2-1
cdr3_aa: CSVETGLFTEAFF; cdr3_nt: TGCAGCGTTGAGACAGGGCTTTTCACTGAAGCTTTCTTT; v_call: TRBV29-1; d_call: TRBD1; clone_size: NA; j_call: TRBJ1-1
cdr3_aa: CASRGQDFISYTF; cdr3_nt: TGTGCCAGCAGAGGACAGGATTTTATTAGCTACACCTTC; v_call: TRBV7-9; d_call: TRBD1; clone_size: NA; j_call: TRBJ1-2
cdr3_aa: CASSVGGLGQPQHF; cdr3_nt: TGTGCCAGCAGCGTAGGAGGGCTCGGTCAGCCCCAGCATTTT; v_call: TRBV9; d_call: NA; clone_size: NA; j_call: TRBJ1-5
cdr3_aa: CASRPLAEQFF; cdr3_nt: TGTGCCAGCAGGCCACTAGCGGAGCAGTTCTTC; v_call: TRBV6-1; d_call: TRBD2; clone_size: NA; j_call: TRBJ2-1
cdr3_aa: CASSMRGQGTSDTQYF; cdr3_nt: TGTGCCAGTAGTATGAGGGGACAGGGTACGTCAGATACGCAGTATTTT; v_call: TRBV19; d_call: TRBD1; clone_size: NA; j_call: TRBJ2-3
cdr3_aa: CAISDPGQTNTEAFF; cdr3_nt: TGTGCCATCAGTGACCCGGGACAGACGAACACTGAAGCTTTCTTT; v_call: TRBV10-3; d_call: TRBD1; clone_size: NA; j_call: TRBJ1-1
cdr3_aa: CAWGQTNNSPLHF; cdr3_nt: TGTGCCTGGGGACAGACAAATAATTCACCCCTCCACTTT; v_call: TRBV30; d_call: NA; clone_size: NA; j_call: TRBJ1-6
cdr3_aa: CASSLALGAQAFF; cdr3_nt: TGTGCCAGCAGTTTGGCGCTGGGGGCGCAGGCTTTCTTT; v_call: TRBV27; d_call: NA; clone_size: NA; j_call: TRBJ1-1
cdr3_aa: CASSERYSPSEQYF; cdr3_nt: TGTGCCAGCAGTGAACGGTACAGCCCCAGCGAGCAGTACTTC; v_call: TRBV25-1; d_call: NA; clone_size: NA; j_call: TRBJ2-7
cdr3_aa: CASSASLGRIIANTGELFF; cdr3_nt: TGTGCCAGCAGCGCCTCCCTGGGCAGGATTATCGCGAACACCGGGGAGCTGTTTTTT; v_call: TRBV9; d_call: NA; clone_size: NA; j_call: TRBJ2-2
cdr3_aa: CASSLASRQGARTDTQYF; cdr3_nt: TGTGCCAGCAGCTTAGCGTCCCGGCAGGGGGCGAGGACAGATACGCAGTATTTT; v_call: TRBV7-2; d_call: TRBD1; clone_size: NA; j_call: TRBJ2-3
cdr3_aa: CTSSPTGGIQPQHF; cdr3_nt: TGTACCAGCAGCCCAACAGGGGGCATTCAGCCCCAGCATTTT; v_call: TRBV9; d_call: TRBD1; clone_size: NA; j_call: TRBJ1-5
cdr3_aa: CASSVEGTSGATDTQYF; cdr3_nt: TGTGCCAGCAGCGTAGAAGGGACTAGCGGAGCCACAGATACGCAGTATTTT; v_call: TRBV9; d_call: TRBD2; clone_size: NA; j_call: TRBJ2-3
cdr3_aa: CASSLGSAGGLLYEQYF; cdr3_nt: TGTGCCAGCAGCTTGGGTTCGGCGGGGGGCCTCCTCTACGAGCAGTACTTC; v_call: TRBV7-2; d_call: TRBD2; clone_size: NA; j_call: TRBJ2-7
cdr3_aa: CASSQGLAGLSSTDTQYF; cdr3_nt: TGCGCCAGCAGCCAAGGACTAGCGGGCTTGTCTAGCACAGATACGCAGTATTTT; v_call: TRBV4-1; d_call: TRBD2; clone_size: NA; j_call: TRBJ2-3